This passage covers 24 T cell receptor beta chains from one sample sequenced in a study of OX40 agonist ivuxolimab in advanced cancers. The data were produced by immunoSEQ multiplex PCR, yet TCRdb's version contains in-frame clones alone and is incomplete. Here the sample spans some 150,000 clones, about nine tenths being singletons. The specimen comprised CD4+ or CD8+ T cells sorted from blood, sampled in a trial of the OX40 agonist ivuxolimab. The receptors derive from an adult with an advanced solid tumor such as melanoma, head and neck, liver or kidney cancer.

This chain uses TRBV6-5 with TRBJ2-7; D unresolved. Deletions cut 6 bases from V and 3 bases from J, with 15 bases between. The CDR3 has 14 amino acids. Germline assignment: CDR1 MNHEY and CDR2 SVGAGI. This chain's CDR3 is CASRKDPSSYEQYF. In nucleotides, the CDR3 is TGTGCCAGCAGAAAGGACCCGTCAAGCTACGAGCAGTACTTC.

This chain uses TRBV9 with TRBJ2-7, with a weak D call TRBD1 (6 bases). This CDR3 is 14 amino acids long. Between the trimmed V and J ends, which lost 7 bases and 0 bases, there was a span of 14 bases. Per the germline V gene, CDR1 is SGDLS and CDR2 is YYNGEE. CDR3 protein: CASGSRDTSYEQYF. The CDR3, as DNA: TGTGCCAGCGGTAGCCGGGACACCTCCTACGAGCAGTACTTC.

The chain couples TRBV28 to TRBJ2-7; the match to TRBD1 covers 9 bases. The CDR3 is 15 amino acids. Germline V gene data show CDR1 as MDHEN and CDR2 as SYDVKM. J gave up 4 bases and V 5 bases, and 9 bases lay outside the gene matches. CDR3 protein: CASSLPGQGVYEQYF. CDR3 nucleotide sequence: TGTGCCAGCAGTCTGCCGGGACAGGGAGTATACGAGCAGTACTTC. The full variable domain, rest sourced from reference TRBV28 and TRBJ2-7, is DVKVTQSSRYLVKRTGEKVFLECVQDMDHENMFWYRQDPGLGLRLIYFSYDVKMKEKGDIPEGYSVSREKKERFSLILESASTNQTSMYLCASSLPGQGVYEQYFGPGTRLTVT.

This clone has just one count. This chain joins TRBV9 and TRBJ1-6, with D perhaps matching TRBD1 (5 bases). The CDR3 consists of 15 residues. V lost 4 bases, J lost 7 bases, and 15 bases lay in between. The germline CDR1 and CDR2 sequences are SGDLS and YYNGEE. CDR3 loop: CASSSPTGDNSPLHF. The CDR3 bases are TGTGCCAGCAGCTCCCCGACGGGGGACAATTCACCCCTCCACTTT.

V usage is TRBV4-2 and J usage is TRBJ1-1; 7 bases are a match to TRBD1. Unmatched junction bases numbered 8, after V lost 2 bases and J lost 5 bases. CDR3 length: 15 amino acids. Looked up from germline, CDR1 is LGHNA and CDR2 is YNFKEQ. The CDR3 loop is CASSQNTGVQTEAFF. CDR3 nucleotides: TGTGCCAGCAGCCAAAACACAGGGGTGCAAACTGAAGCTTTCTTT.

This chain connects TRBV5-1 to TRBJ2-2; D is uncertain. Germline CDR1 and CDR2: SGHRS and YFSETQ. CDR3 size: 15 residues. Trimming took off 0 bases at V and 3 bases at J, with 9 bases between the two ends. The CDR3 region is CASSLGITHTGELFF. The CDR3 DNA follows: TGCGCCAGCAGCTTGGGGATTACTCACACCGGGGAGCTGTTTTTT.

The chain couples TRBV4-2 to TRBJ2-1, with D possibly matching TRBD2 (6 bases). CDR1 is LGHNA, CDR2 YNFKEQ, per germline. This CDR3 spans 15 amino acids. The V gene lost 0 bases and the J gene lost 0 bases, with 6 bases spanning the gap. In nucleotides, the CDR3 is TGTGCCAGCAGCCAAGATAGCGGCTCCTACAATGAGCAGTTCTTC. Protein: CASSQDSGSYNEQFF.

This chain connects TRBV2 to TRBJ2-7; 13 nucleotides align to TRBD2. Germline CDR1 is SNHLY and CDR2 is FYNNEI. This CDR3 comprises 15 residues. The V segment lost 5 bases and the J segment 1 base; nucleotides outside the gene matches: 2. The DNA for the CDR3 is TGTGCCAGCAGTCCGACTAGCGGGAGGTCCTACGAGCAGTACTTC. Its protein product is CASSPTSGRSYEQYF.

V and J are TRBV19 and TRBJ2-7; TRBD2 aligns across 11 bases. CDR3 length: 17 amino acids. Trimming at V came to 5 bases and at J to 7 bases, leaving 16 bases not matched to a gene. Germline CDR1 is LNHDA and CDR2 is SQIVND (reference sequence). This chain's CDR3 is CASSPRTSGRGVGEQYF. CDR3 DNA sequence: TGTGCCAGTAGTCCGCGGACTAGCGGGCGTGGGGTTGGTGAGCAGTACTTC.

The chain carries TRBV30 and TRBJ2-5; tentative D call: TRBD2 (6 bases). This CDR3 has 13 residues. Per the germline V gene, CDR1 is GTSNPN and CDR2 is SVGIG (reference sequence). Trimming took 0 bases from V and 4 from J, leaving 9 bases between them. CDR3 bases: TGTGCCTGGAGTGTACGGGGGAGAGAGACCCAGTACTTC. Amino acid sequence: CAWSVRGRETQYF.

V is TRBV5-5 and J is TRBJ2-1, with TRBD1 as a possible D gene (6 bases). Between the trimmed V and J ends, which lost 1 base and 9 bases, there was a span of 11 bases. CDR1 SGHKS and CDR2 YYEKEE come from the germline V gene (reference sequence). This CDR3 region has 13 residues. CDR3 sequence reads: CASSLYRVIEQFF. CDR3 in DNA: TGTGCCAGCAGCTTGTACAGGGTAATTGAGCAGTTCTTC. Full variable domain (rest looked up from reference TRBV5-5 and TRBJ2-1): DAGVTQSPTHLIKTRGQQVTLRCSPISGHKSVSWYQQVLGQGPQFIFQYYEKEERGRGNFPDRFSARQFPNYSSELNVNALLLGDSALYLCASSLYRVIEQFFGPGTRLTVL.

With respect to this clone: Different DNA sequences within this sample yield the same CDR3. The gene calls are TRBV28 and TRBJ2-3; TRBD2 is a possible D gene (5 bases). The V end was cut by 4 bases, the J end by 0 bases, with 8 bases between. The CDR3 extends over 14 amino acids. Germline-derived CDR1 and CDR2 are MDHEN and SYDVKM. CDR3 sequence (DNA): TGTGCCAGCAGTTCCGGCGGGAGCACAGATACGCAGTATTTT. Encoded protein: CASSSGGSTDTQYF. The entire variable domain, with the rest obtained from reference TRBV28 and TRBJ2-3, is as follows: DVKVTQSSRYLVKRTGEKVFLECVQDMDHENMFWYRQDPGLGLRLIYFSYDVKMKEKGDIPEGYSVSREKKERFSLILESASTNQTSMYLCASSSGGSTDTQYFGPGTRLTVL.

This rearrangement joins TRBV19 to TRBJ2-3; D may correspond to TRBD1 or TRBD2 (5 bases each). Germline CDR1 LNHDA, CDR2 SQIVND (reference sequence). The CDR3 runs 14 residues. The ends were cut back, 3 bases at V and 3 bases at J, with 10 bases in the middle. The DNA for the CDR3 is TGTGCCAGTAGTATTGACGAGGGGACAGATACGCAGTATTTT. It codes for CASSIDEGTDTQYF.

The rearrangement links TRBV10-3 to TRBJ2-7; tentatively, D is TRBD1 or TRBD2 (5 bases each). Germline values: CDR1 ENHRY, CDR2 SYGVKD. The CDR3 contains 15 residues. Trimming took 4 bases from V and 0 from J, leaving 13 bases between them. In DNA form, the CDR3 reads TGTGCCATCAGTGGAGGGGCGGTTAGCTCCTACGAGCAGTACTTC. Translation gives CAISGGAVSSYEQYF.

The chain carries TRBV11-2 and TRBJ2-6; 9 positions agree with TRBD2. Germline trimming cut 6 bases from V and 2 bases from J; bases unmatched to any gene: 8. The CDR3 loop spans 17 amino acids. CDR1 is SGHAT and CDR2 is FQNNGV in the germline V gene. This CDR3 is CASRERGAMAGANVLTF. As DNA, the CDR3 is TGTGCCAGCAGGGAGCGGGGGGCGATGGCTGGGGCCAACGTCCTGACTTTC.

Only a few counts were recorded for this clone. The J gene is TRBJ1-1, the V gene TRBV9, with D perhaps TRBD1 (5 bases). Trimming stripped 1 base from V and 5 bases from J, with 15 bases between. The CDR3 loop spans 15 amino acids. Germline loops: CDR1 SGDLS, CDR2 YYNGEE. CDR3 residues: CASSVIRAYGTEAFF. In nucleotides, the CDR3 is TGTGCCAGCAGCGTAATCAGGGCTTATGGAACTGAAGCTTTCTTT.

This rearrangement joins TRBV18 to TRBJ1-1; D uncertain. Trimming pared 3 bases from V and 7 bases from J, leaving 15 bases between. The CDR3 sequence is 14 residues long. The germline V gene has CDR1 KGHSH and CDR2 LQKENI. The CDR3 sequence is CASSPVGRSNEAFF. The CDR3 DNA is TGTGCCAGCTCACCCGTAGGCAGGTCCAATGAAGCTTTCTTT.

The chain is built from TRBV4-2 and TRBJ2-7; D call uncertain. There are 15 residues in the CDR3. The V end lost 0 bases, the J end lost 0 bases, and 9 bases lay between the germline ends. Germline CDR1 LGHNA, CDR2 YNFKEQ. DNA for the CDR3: TGTGCCAGCAGCCAAGAGGTTAGCATCTCCTACGAGCAGTACTTC. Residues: CASSQEVSISYEQYF.

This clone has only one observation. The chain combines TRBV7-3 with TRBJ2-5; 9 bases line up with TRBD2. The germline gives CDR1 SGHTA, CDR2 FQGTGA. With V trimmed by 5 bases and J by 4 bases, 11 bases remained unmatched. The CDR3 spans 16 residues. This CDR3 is CASSRLSGREGETQYF. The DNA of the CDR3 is TGTGCCAGCAGCAGGCTTAGCGGGAGAGAGGGAGAGACCCAGTACTTC.

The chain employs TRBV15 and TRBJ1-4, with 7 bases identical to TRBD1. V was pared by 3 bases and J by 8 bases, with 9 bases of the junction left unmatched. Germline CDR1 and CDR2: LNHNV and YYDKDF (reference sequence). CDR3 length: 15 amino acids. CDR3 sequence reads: CATSRQGVTYEKLFF. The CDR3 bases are TGTGCCACCAGCAGGCAGGGGGTAACCTACGAAAAACTGTTTTTT.

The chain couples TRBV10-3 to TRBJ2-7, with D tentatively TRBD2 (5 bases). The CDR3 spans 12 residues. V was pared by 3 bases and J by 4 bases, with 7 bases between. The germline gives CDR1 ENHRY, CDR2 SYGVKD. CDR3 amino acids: CAISDRTYEQYF. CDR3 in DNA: TGTGCCATCAGTGACAGGACTTACGAGCAGTACTTC.

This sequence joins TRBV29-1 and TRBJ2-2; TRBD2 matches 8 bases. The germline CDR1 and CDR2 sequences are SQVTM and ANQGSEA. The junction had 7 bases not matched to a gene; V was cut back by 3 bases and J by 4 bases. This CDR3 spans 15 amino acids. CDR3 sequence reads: CSVEVSGTGTGELFF. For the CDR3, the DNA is TGCAGCGTTGAGGTTAGCGGGACGGGCACCGGGGAGCTGTTTTTT.

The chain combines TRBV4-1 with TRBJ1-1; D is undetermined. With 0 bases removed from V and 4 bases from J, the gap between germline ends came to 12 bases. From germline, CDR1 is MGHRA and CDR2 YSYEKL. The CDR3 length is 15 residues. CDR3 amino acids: CASSQEESRATEAFF. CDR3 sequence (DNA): TGCGCCAGCAGCCAAGAAGAGAGCCGAGCCACTGAAGCTTTCTTT.

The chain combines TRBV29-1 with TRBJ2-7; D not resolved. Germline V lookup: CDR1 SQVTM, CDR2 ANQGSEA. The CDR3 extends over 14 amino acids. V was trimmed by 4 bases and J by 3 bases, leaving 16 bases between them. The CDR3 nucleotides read TGCAGCGTTGTTAGGTTTCAGAGCAACTACGAGCAGTACTTC. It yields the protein CSVVRFQSNYEQYF.